Shown below are 12 T cell receptor beta chains from a single sample sequenced in a study of shared clonotypes between healthy human individuals. Clones were sequenced by immunoSEQ multiplex PCR, and TCRdb holds only the in-frame ones, with some missing. The data show more than 2,000,000 clones, around nine tenths seen once. Sequencing was carried out using naive CD4+ T cells sorted from blood. The subset is: CD45RA+ positively selected. The source is a man aged 18 to 29 in good health.

The rearrangement uses TRBV19 and TRBJ1-5, with 7 positions matching TRBD1. The CDR3 consists of 15 residues. CDR1 and CDR2 from the germline V gene are LNHDA and SQIVND (reference sequence). Germline trimming cut 3 bases from V and 1 base from J; bases unmatched to any gene: 3. The CDR3 DNA reads TGTGCCAGTAGTATGTGGGACAGAAGCAATCAGCCCCAGCATTTT. This gives the protein CASSMWDRSNQPQHF.

The CDR3 is CASSRNRGRWEDTEAFF. CDR3 sequence (DNA): TGTGCCAGCTCACGGAACAGGGGGCGTTGGGAGGACACTGAAGCTTTCTTT. The rearrangement uses TRBV18 and TRBJ1-1, with 9 bases matching TRBD1. With 4 bases clipped from V and 3 bases from J, the junction kept 12 bases outside the gene matches. CDR1 is KGHSH and CDR2 is LQKENI in the germline V gene. The CDR3 runs to 17 residues.

The chain has TRBV5-1 and TRBJ2-4; 9 bases are shared with TRBD1. J lost 0 bases, V lost 0 bases, and 10 bases had no gene match. The CDR3 contains 19 residues. Germline V gene data show CDR1 as SGHRS and CDR2 as YFSETQ. CDR3 protein: CASSLGDRDRILAKNIQYF. In DNA form, the CDR3 reads TGCGCCAGCAGCTTGGGGGACAGGGACAGGATATTAGCCAAAAACATTCAGTACTTC.

The J gene is TRBJ1-2, the V gene TRBV9, with D possibly being TRBD1 (5 bases). V lost 4 bases, J lost 4 bases, and 17 bases lay in between. This CDR3 has 15 residues. CDR1 is SGDLS and CDR2 is YYNGEE in the germline V gene. The CDR3 here is CASSFEGSQFYGYTF. The CDR3 DNA follows: TGTGCCAGCAGCTTTGAGGGGTCACAATTCTATGGCTACACCTTC.

This clone was detected a few times. The chain couples TRBV25-1 to TRBJ2-2; D perhaps matches TRBD2 (5 bases). CDR1 is MGHDK and CDR2 is SYGVNS in the germline V gene. V was trimmed by 9 bases and J by 1 base, leaving 9 bases between them. CDR3 length equals 13 residues. CDR3 sequence reads: CASMDWNTGELFF. CDR3 coding DNA: TGTGCCAGTATGGACTGGAACACCGGGGAGCTGTTTTTT. Complete variable domain (other parts from reference TRBV25-1 and TRBJ2-2): EADIYQTPRYLVIGTGKKITLECSQTMGHDKMYWYQQDPGMELHLIHYSYGVNSTEKGDLSSESTVSRIRTEHFPLTLESARPSHTSQYLCASMDWNTGELFFGEGSRLTVL.

The rearrangement links TRBV12-5 to TRBJ1-6; D is ambiguous. This CDR3 contains 13 residues. Deletions cut 7 bases from V and 0 bases from J, with 4 bases between. CDR1 is LGHNT, CDR2 FRNRAP, per germline. CDR3 coding DNA: TGTGCTAGTGCGAGCTCCTATAATTCACCCCTCCACTTT. Protein sequence: CASASSYNSPLHF.

The genes are TRBV5-5 and TRBJ1-5; D is possibly TRBD1 (5 bases). This CDR3 has 15 residues. Germline CDR1 reads SGHKS; CDR2 reads YYEKEE (reference sequence). Trimming took 2 bases from V and 6 from J, leaving 15 bases between them. CDR3 protein: CASSFTGGPSQPQHF. In DNA form, the CDR3 reads TGTGCCAGCAGCTTTACAGGAGGCCCCAGTCAGCCCCAGCATTTT. The full variable domain, its missing parts supplied by reference TRBV5-5 and TRBJ1-5, is DAGVTQSPTHLIKTRGQQVTLRCSPISGHKSVSWYQQVLGQGPQFIFQYYEKEERGRGNFPDRFSARQFPNYSSELNVNALLLGDSALYLCASSFTGGPSQPQHFGDGTRLSIL.

The chain couples TRBV19 to TRBJ2-2; 7 nucleotides match TRBD1. CDR3 length: 16 residues. The germline CDR1 and CDR2 sequences are LNHDA and SQIVND (reference sequence). After removal of 3 bases from V and 4 bases from J, the junction contained 8 bases not matched to a gene. The CDR3, as DNA: TGTGCCAGTAGTATGTTAGGGGACAGCAGCACCGGGGAGCTGTTTTTT. Amino acids: CASSMLGDSSTGELFF.

The chain joins TRBV6-5 to TRBJ2-3; D not certain. The CDR3 loop spans 15 amino acids. Deletions cut 0 bases from V and 3 bases from J, with 10 bases between. Germline-derived CDR1 and CDR2 are MNHEY and SVGAGI. CDR3: CASSYSGSLTDTQYF. The CDR3 bases are TGTGCCAGCAGTTACTCCGGCAGTCTGACAGATACGCAGTATTTT.

The V gene is TRBV21-1, the J gene TRBJ2-2; the DNA was not used to check the table's D call, TRBD2. TRBV21-1 is annotated as a pseudogene. There are 15 residues in the CDR3. The CDR3 DNA reads TGTGCCAGCAGCAAAGGTCTGAATTGGACTCCGGAGCTGTTTTTT. This codes for CASSKGLNWTPELFF.

The V gene is TRBV30, the J gene TRBJ1-4; tentative D call: TRBD1 (6 bases). This CDR3 is built from 15 residues. With 4 bases removed from V and 0 bases from J, the gap between germline ends came to 12 bases. Per the germline V gene, CDR1 is GTSNPN and CDR2 is SVGIG (reference sequence). CDR3 sequence reads: CAWTRTAATNEKLFF. The CDR3 region has the DNA TGTGCCTGGACCAGGACAGCCGCAACTAATGAAAAACTGTTTTTT.

The V gene is TRBV4-1, the J gene TRBJ1-5; D may be TRBD1 (5 bases). From germline, CDR1 is MGHRA and CDR2 YSYEKL. V lost 3 bases to trimming and J lost 1 base, with 10 bases between them. The CDR3 runs 15 residues. The CDR3 sequence: CASSQRGLSNQPQHF. The CDR3, as DNA: TGCGCCAGCAGCCAGCGGGGCCTCAGCAATCAGCCCCAGCATTTT.